A selection of T cell receptor beta chains follows, all from one sample in a study of metastatic and nonmetastatic thyroid tumors. TCRdb re-called the PCR reads via MiXCR. Counted here are roughly 72,000 clones, around 18% occurring once; the ten biggest clones make up roughly 12%. Sample: blood. These receptors originate from a female donor with papillary thyroid cancer or a benign thyroid nodule (not recorded which). Some clones in this sample may be carry-over from other donors' samples. CDR3s include the opening cysteine and the closing phenylalanine or tryptophan. Fields, in order: CDR3 length, D gene, clone size, V gene, J gene, CDR3 protein, CDR3 DNA. The D gene is left open where the match is weak. Where a row states a size, it is once, few, many or the class of an expanded clone; other rows omit it.

15	.	many	TRBV7-2	TRBJ2-7	CASSYLGGRPHEQYF	TGTGCCAGCAGCTACCTTGGGGGCAGGCCCCACGAGCAGTACTTC
13	.	.	TRBV6-1	TRBJ1-1	CASSAGVGPEAFF	TGTGCCAGCAGTGCGGGGGTAGGCCCTGAAGCTTTCTTT
16	TRBD2	many	TRBV28	TRBJ2-3	CASSSPTREGADTQYF	TGTGCCAGCAGTTCGCCGACCAGGGAGGGCGCAGATACGCAGTATTTT
11	.	many	TRBV6-1	TRBJ1-1	CASTFGTEAFF	TGTGCCAGCACGTTCGGCACTGAAGCTTTCTTT
14	.	.	TRBV18	TRBJ2-6	CASSPGAGANVLTF	TGTGCCAGCTCACCAGGGGCTGGGGCCAACGTCCTGACTTTC
12	.	few	TRBV10-3	TRBJ2-1	CAISESVQEQFF	TGTGCCATCAGTGAGTCAGTCCAGGAGCAGTTCTTC
15	.	many	TRBV2	TRBJ1-1	CASSSQQGVGTEAFF	TGTGCCAGCAGTTCCCAACAGGGAGTAGGCACTGAAGCTTTCTTT
15	.	many	TRBV3-1	TRBJ2-2	CASSQRLSDTGELFF	TGTGCCAGCAGCCAACGTCTTTCCGACACCGGGGAGCTGTTTTTT
15	TRBD1	.	TRBV7-3	TRBJ2-1	CASSFRTGLRNEQFF	TGTGCCAGCAGCTTCAGGACAGGATTACGCAATGAGCAGTTCTTC
14	TRBD1	few	TRBV19	TRBJ2-3	CASSMGQGADTQYF	TGTGCCAGTAGTATGGGACAGGGTGCAGATACGCAGTATTTT
12	.	few	TRBV7-9	TRBJ2-1	CAMSSSYNEQFF	TGTGCCATGTCGAGCTCCTACAATGAGCAGTTCTTC
13	.	many	TRBV6-6	TRBJ1-2	CASSYWTDFGYTF	TGTGCCAGCAGTTACTGGACCGACTTCGGCTACACCTTC
12	.	.	TRBV28	TRBJ2-7	CASSFDRYEQYF	TGTGCCAGCAGTTTCGACCGCTACGAGCAGTACTTC
15	TRBD2	many	TRBV20-1	TRBJ2-7	CSANPGTSGTYEQYF	TGCAGTGCAAACCCCGGGACTAGCGGGACCTACGAGCAGTACTTC
14	.	few	TRBV18	TRBJ2-7	CASSPSTGDYEQYF	TGTGCCAGCTCACCATCGACGGGGGATTACGAGCAGTACTTC
13	.	many	TRBV24-1	TRBJ2-2	CATSDHSAGELFF	TGTGCCACCAGTGACCACTCGGCCGGGGAGCTGTTTTTT
14	.	.	TRBV20-1	TRBJ1-1	CSAESQDRHTEAFF	TGCAGTGCTGAATCGCAGGACAGACACACTGAAGCTTTCTTT
15	.	many	TRBV27	TRBJ1-5	CASSLKRGGNQPQHF	TGTGCCAGCAGTTTAAAGCGGGGAGGCAATCAGCCCCAGCATTTT
14	.	few	TRBV6-1	TRBJ2-7	CASSRERSSYEQYF	TGTGCCAGCAGTCGTGAACGGTCCTCCTACGAGCAGTACTTC
14	.	many	TRBV27	TRBJ2-2	CASKGGTNTGELFF	TGTGCCAGCAAGGGGGGCACCAACACCGGGGAGCTGTTTTTT
13	.	many	TRBV6-1	TRBJ1-1	CASSWGQNTEAFF	TGTGCCAGCAGCTGGGGGCAGAACACTGAAGCTTTCTTT
12	.	many	TRBV6-6	TRBJ2-7	CASSYPGAEQYF	TGTGCCAGCAGTTACCCCGGGGCCGAGCAGTACTTC
13	TRBD1	many	TRBV10-3	TRBJ2-5	CAIGQGAWETQYF	TGTGCCATTGGACAGGGGGCGTGGGAGACCCAGTACTTC
12	.	.	TRBV30	TRBJ2-1	CAWSPSWDEQFF	TGTGCCTGGAGTCCCTCCTGGGATGAGCAGTTCTTC
13	.	many	TRBV19	TRBJ1-1	CAGARTVNTEAFF	TGTGCCGGAGCCCGGACAGTCAACACTGAAGCTTTCTTT
16	.	many	TRBV11-3	TRBJ2-2	CASSPGTWANTGELFF	TGTGCCAGCAGCCCCGGGACCTGGGCGAACACCGGGGAGCTGTTTTTT